The 6 T cell receptor beta chains presented below share a single source sample, sequenced in a study of cytomegalovirus exposure and HLA in healthy donors. Using immunoSEQ multiplex PCR, the repertoire was profiled, and TCRdb retains in-frame clones only, with some absent. Of about 360,000 clones in the sample, 70% to 90% were seen once. Sample: PBMCs. These receptors all come from a woman between 18 and 29 years old in good health and CMV-seronegative.

The rearrangement uses TRBV15 and TRBJ1-1; a weak D match, TRBD1 (5 bases). V was shortened by 0 bases and J by 4 bases, with 12 bases between the two germline ends. Germline CDR1 reads LNHNV; CDR2 reads YYDKDF (reference sequence). The CDR3 is made up of 15 amino acids. The CDR3 bases are TGTGCCACCAGCAGAGATTCTGGGCAGGGCACTGAAGCTTTCTTT. It yields the protein CATSRDSGQGTEAFF.

The rearrangement links TRBV9 to TRBJ1-2, with TRBD1 matching over 7 bases. The junction had 12 bases not matched to a gene; V was cut back by 3 bases and J by 4 bases. CDR3 length: 16 residues. Germline V gene sequence: CDR1 SGDLS, CDR2 YYNGEE. The CDR3 DNA sequence: TGTGCCAGCAGCGCCGCGGCCCCCGGGACAGTCTATGGCTACACCTTC. Its translation: CASSAAAPGTVYGYTF.

This clone was seen only a few times. The rearrangement uses TRBV5-6 and TRBJ1-2; D is undetermined. The CDR3 runs 13 residues. V was clipped by 5 bases and J by 5 bases, with 13 bases between them. Looked up from germline, CDR1 is SGHDT and CDR2 is YYEEEE. The CDR3 sequence: CASRIQQSYGYTF. In nucleotides, the CDR3 is TGTGCCAGCAGGATCCAACAGAGTTATGGCTACACCTTC.

DNA of the CDR3: TGTGCCAGCAGTGAAAACGCCGACGGGGGAGGAAGCTATGGCTACACCTTC. It specifies CASSENADGGGSYGYTF. The chain employs TRBV6-1 and TRBJ1-2; a weak D match, TRBD1 (5 bases). The CDR3 extends over 17 amino acids. Trimming pared 2 bases from V and 4 bases from J, leaving 20 bases between. Germline lookup yields CDR1 MNHNS and CDR2 SASEGT.

This chain joins TRBV5-8 and TRBJ2-5; 10 bases are shared with TRBD2. The V segment lost 4 bases and the J segment 4 bases; nucleotides outside the gene matches: 4. Germline V lookup: CDR1 SGHTS, CDR2 YDEGEE. This CDR3 has 14 amino acids. The CDR3 loop reads CASSPIAGGETQYF. CDR3 DNA: TGTGCCAGCAGCCCAATAGCGGGAGGAGAGACCCAGTACTTC.

The rearrangement links TRBV10-3 to TRBJ1-5, with D possibly matching TRBD1 (6 bases). Germline V lookup: CDR1 ENHRY, CDR2 SYGVKD. This CDR3 comprises 15 residues. Between the trimmed V and J ends, which lost 8 bases and 0 bases, there was a span of 14 bases. In nucleotides, the CDR3 is TGTGCCATCGGGGGAACAGGGTATAGCAATCAGCCCCAGCATTTT. This gives the protein CAIGGTGYSNQPQHF.